Listed here are 9 T cell receptor beta chains from one sample, sequenced in a study of CD8+CD57+ T cells in acquired aplastic anemia (dated by TCRdb to 2016 to 2019). The run used an Illumina HiSeq 2000. Genomic DNA served as template for TCR beta VDJ combination and CDR3 sequence profiling. TCRdb reran the public reads through fastp at Q25 and MiXCR, keeping productive beta chains. When rows share a CDR3 protein, they turn into one entry using the most common DNA and genes. A total of about 150,000 distinct CDR3 sequences appear in this sample, less than 60% of them only once. The ten largest clones take up less than 15% of the sample. Patients chosen for sequencing had shown expansion of CD8+CD57+ cells by flow cytometry. The sequenced sample was sorted CD4+, CD8+, or CD8+CD57+ T cells (not recorded which) from PBMCs. These receptors were taken from a human donor with aplastic anemia.

This clonotype was counted ten times or more. V and J are TRBV6-5 and TRBJ2-1; D is unresolved. The CDR3 covers 12 residues. The V and J ends lost 2 bases and 8 bases respectively, with 7 bases between them. CDR1 is MNHEY and CDR2 is SVGAGI in the germline V gene. This chain's CDR3 is CASSYGGDEQFF. The CDR3 DNA sequence: TGTGCCAGCAGTTACGGTGGCGATGAGCAGTTCTTC.

This rearrangement joins TRBV19 to TRBJ1-2; 10 nucleotides align to TRBD1. V shed 9 bases and J 4 bases; nucleotides not matched to a gene: 11. Looked up from germline, CDR1 is LNHDA and CDR2 is SQIVND (reference sequence). The CDR3 has 15 residues. The CDR3 coding sequence is TGTGCCAGCAGTTTCACCCGGGACAGGGGCTATGGCTACACCTTC. Amino acid sequence: CASSFTRDRGYGYTF. The whole variable domain, filled in from reference TRBV19 and TRBJ1-2, reads DGGITQSPKYLFRKEGQNVTLSCEQNLNHDAMYWYRQDPGQGLRLIYYSQIVNDFQKGDIAEGYSVSREKKESFPLTVTSAQKNPTAFYLCASSFTRDRGYGYTFGSGTRLTVV.

This clonotype was recorded only once. This chain links TRBV20-1 with TRBJ2-5; the match to TRBD1 covers 9 bases. The J call is doubtful: the DNA matches TRBJ2-7 better. The CDR3 is made up of 13 amino acids. CDR1 is DFQATT, CDR2 SNEGSKA, per germline (reference sequence). CDR3 protein: CSASSTGGYEQYF. In nucleotides, the CDR3 is TGCAGTGCTAGTTCGACAGGGGGCTACGAGCAGTACTTC.

CDR3 amino acids: CASSLMAGETQYF. The CDR3 DNA reads TGTGCCAGCAGCTTAATGGCAGGAGAGACCCAGTACTTC. The V call is TRBV7-3, the J call TRBJ2-5; D is ambiguous. CDR3 size: 13 residues. Germline lookup yields CDR1 SGHTA and CDR2 FQGTGA. Trimming cost V 1 base and J 4 bases, with 7 bases left between them. The whole variable domain, filled in from reference TRBV7-3 and TRBJ2-5, reads GAGVSQTPSNKVTEKGKYVELRCDPISGHTALYWYRQSLGQGPEFLIYFQGTGAADDSGLPNDRFFAVRPEGSVSTLKIQRTERGDSAVYLCASSLMAGETQYFGPGTRLLVL.

The rearrangement links TRBV20-1 to TRBJ1-2; a weak D match, TRBD1 (5 bases). The CDR3 length is 16 residues. Germline V gives CDR1 DFQATT, CDR2 SNEGSKA (reference sequence). CDR3 in DNA: TGCAGCCTGGCCCGACAGCGGATACGGGCTAACTATGGCTACACCTTC. Its translation: CSLARQRIRANYGYTF.

This clonotype was seen ten or more times. The chain combines TRBV5-1 with TRBJ1-2, with a possible D match to TRBD1 (5 bases). The V gene's germline CDR1 is SGHRS and CDR2 YFSETQ. The CDR3 is made up of 16 amino acids. Trimming took off 0 bases at V and 0 bases at J, with 12 bases between the two ends. This chain's CDR3 is CASSLEAGTANYGYTF. For the CDR3, the DNA is TGCGCCAGCAGCTTGGAGGCAGGGACTGCTAACTATGGCTACACCTTC.

This clonotype was found many times. This chain links TRBV19 with TRBJ2-5; 8 bases align to TRBD2. CDR3 length: 15 residues. V trimming: 5 bases; J trimming: 2 bases; junction bases outside the gene matches: 7. Germline assignment: CDR1 LNHDA and CDR2 SQIVND (reference sequence). CDR3 region: CASSSLAGQQETQYF. DNA of the CDR3: TGTGCCAGTAGTTCGTTAGCGGGGCAACAAGAGACCCAGTACTTC. Using reference TRBV19 and TRBJ2-5 for the parts outside the CDR3, the full variable domain is DGGITQSPKYLFRKEGQNVTLSCEQNLNHDAMYWYRQDPGQGLRLIYYSQIVNDFQKGDIAEGYSVSREKKESFPLTVTSAQKNPTAFYLCASSSLAGQQETQYFGPGTRLLVL.

This clonotype was found many times. The chain combines TRBV27 with TRBJ1-6; D unclear. Looked up from germline, CDR1 is MNHEY and CDR2 is SMNVEV (reference sequence). CDR3 length equals 14 residues. V lost 5 bases and J 8 bases, leaving 13 bases between the germline ends. CDR3 in DNA: TGTGCCAGCAGTCAGGAGGAAACCCATTCACCCCTCCACTTT. This translates into CASSQEETHSPLHF.

In its sample, this clonotype was seen a few times. The rearrangement uses TRBV20-1 and TRBJ1-4; D remains ambiguous. In germline, CDR1 is DFQATT, CDR2 SNEGSKA (reference sequence). Trimming pared 3 bases from V and 5 bases from J, leaving 22 bases between. CDR3 size: 17 residues. CDR3 protein: CSARGLRPGSQNEKLFF. CDR3 DNA sequence: TGCAGTGCTAGGGGGTTAAGGCCGGGGTCCCAAAATGAAAAACTGTTTTTT.